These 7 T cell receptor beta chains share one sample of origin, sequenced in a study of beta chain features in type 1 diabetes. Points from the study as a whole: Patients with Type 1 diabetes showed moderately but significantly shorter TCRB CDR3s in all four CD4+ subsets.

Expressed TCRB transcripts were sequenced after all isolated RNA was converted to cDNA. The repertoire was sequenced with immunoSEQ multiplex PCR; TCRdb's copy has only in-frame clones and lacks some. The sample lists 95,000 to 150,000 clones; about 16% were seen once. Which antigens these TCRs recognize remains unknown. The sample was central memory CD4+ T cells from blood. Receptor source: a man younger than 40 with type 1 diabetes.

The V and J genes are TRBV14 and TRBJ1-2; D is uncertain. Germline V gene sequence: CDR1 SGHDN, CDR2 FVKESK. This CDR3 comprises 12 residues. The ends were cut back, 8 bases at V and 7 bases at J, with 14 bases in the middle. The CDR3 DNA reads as TGTGCCAGCGCCGGTACCAACCTTGGCTACACCTTC. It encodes CASAGTNLGYTF.

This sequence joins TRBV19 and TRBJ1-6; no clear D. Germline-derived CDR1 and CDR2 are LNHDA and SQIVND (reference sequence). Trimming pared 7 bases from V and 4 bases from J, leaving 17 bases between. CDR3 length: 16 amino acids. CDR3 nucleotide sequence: TGTGCCAGTACCAGTATGGGAGCCGAGTATAATTCACCCCTCCACTTT. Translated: CASTSMGAEYNSPLHF.

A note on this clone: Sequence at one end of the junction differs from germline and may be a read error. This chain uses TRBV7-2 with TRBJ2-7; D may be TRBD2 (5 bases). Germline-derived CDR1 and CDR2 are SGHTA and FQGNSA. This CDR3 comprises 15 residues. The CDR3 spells CASSLAYGPDYQQYF. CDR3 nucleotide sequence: TGTGCCAGCAGCTTAGCGTACGGTCCTGACTACCAGCAGTACTTC.

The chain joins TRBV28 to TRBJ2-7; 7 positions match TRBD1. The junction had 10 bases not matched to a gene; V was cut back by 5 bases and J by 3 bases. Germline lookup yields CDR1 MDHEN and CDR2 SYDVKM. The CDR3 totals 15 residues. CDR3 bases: TGTGCCAGCAGTAGTGCGGCAGGGGGAATCTACGAGCAGTACTTC. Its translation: CASSSAAGGIYEQYF.

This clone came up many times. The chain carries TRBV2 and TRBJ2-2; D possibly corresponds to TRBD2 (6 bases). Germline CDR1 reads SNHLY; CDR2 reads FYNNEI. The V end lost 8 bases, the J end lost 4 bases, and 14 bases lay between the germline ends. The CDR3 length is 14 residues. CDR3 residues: CASSYPAGTGELFF. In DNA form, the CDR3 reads TGTGCCAGCTCGTACCCAGCGGGCACCGGGGAGCTGTTTTTT.

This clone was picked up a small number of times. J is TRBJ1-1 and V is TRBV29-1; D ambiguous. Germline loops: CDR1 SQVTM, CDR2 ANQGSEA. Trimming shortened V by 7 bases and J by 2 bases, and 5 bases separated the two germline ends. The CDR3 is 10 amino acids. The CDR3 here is CSAKNTEAFF. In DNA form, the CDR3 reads TGCAGCGCTAAAAACACTGAAGCTTTCTTT.

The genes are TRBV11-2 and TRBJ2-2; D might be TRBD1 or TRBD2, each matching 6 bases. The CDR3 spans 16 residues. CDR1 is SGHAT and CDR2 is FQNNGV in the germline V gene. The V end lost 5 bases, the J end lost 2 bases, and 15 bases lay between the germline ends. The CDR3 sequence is CASSPIRGHNTGELFF. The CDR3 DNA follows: TGTGCCAGCAGCCCGATACGGGGGCATAACACCGGGGAGCTGTTTTTT.